This TCR beta chain stems from a study of cytomegalovirus exposure and HLA in healthy donors. The PCR made use of 60 Vbeta and 13 Jbeta primers. Clones were read by immunoSEQ multiplex PCR, and TCRdb kept only the in-frame ones, dropping some. This sample's table reports 130,000 or so clones. The clonotype comes from a woman aged 18-30 years in good health and CMV-seronegative. Source material: PBMCs.

This chain's CDR3 is CASSLETGRDTEAFF. DNA for the CDR3: TGTGCCAGCAGCTTAGAGACAGGGAGAGACACTGAAGCTTTCTTT. The chain combines TRBV7-2 with TRBJ1-1, with 7 bases identical to TRBD1. There are 15 residues in the CDR3. Losses at the gene ends were 1 base for V and 3 bases for J; bases not matched to a gene: 5. Germline CDR1 and CDR2: SGHTA and FQGNSA.